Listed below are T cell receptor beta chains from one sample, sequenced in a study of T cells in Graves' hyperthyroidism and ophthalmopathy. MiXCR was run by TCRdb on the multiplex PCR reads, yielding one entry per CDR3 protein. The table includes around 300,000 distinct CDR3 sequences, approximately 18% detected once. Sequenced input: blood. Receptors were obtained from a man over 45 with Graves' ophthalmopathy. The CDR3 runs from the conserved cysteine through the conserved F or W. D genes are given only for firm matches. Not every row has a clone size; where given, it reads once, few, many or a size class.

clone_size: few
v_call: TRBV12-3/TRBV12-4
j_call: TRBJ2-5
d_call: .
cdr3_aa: CASSYQGWETQYF
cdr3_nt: TGTGCCAGCAGTTACCAGGGTTGGGAGACCCAGTACTTC

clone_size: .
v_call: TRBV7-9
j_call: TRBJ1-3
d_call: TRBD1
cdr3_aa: CASSQTGGRNTIYF
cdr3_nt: TGTGCCAGCAGCCAGACAGGGGGCCGGAACACCATATATTTT

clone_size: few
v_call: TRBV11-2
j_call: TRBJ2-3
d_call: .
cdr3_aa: CASSQGVARADTQYF
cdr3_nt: TGTGCCAGCAGCCAAGGGGTAGCCCGCGCAGATACGCAGTATTTT

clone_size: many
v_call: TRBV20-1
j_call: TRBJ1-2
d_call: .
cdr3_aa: CSASPNTGSYGYTF
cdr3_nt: TGCAGTGCTAGTCCAAACACAGGCAGCTATGGCTACACCTTC

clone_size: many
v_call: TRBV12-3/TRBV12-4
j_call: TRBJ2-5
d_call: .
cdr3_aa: CASTLNRDTLVGTQYF
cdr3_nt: TGTGCCAGCACCTTGAACCGGGACACCCTAGTGGGGACCCAGTACTTC

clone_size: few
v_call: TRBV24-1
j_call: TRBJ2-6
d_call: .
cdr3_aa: CATSDFGGPGANVLTF
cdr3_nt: TGTGCCACCAGTGATTTTGGAGGGCCAGGGGCCAACGTCCTGACTTTC

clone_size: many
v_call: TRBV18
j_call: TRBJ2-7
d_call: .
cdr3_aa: CASSLSGVPYEQYF
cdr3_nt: TGTGCCAGCTCACTCTCAGGGGTCCCCTACGAGCAGTACTTC

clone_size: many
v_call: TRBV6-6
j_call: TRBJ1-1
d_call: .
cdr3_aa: CASSYSQGNTEAFF
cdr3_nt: TGTGCCAGCAGTTACTCGCAGGGGAACACTGAAGCTTTCTTT

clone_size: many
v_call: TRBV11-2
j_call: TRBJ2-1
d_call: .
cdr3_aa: CASSFEYSYNEQFF
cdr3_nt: TGTGCCAGCAGCTTTGAGTACTCCTACAATGAGCAGTTCTTC

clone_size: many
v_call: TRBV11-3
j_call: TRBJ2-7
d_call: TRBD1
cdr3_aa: CASSNRTGNPYEQYF
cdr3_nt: TGTGCCAGCAGCAACCGGACAGGGAACCCCTACGAGCAGTACTTC

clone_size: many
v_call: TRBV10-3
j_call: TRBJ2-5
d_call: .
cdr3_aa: CAISEGRGQETQYF
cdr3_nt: TGTGCCATCAGTGAGGGCCGGGGTCAAGAGACCCAGTACTTC

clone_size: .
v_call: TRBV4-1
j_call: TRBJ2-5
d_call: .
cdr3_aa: CASSLGRGGETQYF
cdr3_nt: TGCGCCAGCAGCCTAGGAAGGGGGGGAGAGACCCAGTACTTC

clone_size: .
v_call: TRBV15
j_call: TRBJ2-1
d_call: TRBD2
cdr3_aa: CATSRGLAGGVYNEQFF
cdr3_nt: TGTGCCACCAGCAGAGGACTAGCGGGAGGGGTATACAATGAGCAGTTCTTC

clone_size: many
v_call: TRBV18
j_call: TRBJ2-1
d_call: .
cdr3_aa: CASSRGQEIDNEQFF
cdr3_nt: TGTGCCAGCTCCCGGGGACAAGAAATTGACAATGAGCAGTTCTTC

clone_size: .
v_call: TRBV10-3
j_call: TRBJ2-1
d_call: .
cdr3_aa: CAISESSTRNEQFF
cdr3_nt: TGTGCCATCAGTGAGTCGAGCACCAGGAATGAGCAGTTCTTC

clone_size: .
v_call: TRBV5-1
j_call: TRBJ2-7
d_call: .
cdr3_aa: CASGNDMRYEQYF
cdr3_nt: TGCGCCAGCGGTAATGATATGCGCTACGAGCAGTACTTC

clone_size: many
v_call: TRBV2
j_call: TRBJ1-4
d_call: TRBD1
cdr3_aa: CASSEPGQGDEKLFF
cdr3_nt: TGTGCCAGCAGTGAACCGGGACAGGGGGATGAAAAACTGTTTTTT

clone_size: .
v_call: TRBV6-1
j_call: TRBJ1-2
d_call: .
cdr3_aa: CASSLTSTGNYGYTF
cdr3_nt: TGTGCCAGCAGCCTTACCAGTACAGGGAACTATGGCTACACCTTC

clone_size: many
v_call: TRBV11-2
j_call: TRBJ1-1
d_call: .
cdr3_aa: CASSPGGGTEAFF
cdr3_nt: TGTGCCAGCAGCCCCGGAGGAGGCACTGAAGCTTTCTTT

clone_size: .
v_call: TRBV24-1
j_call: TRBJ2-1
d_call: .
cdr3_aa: CATSVGGNEQFF
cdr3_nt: TGTGCCACCAGTGTCGGGGGAAATGAGCAGTTCTTC

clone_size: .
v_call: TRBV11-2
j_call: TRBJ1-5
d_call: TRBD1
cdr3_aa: CASSLTWGQPNQPQHF
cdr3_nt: TGTGCCAGCAGCCTCACCTGGGGACAGCCAAATCAGCCCCAGCATTTT

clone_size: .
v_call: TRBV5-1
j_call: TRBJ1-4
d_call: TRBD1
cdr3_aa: CASSPTGGYEKLFF
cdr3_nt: TGCGCCAGCAGTCCGACAGGGGGGTATGAAAAACTGTTTTTT

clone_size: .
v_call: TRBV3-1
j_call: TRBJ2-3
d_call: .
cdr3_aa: CASSYSSLVSTDTQYF
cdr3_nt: TGTGCCAGCAGTTACTCGAGCCTAGTTAGCACAGATACGCAGTATTTT

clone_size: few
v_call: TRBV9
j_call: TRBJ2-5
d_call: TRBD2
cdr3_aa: CASSVAASGGQETQYF
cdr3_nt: TGTGCCAGCAGCGTAGCGGCTAGCGGCGGCCAAGAGACCCAGTACTTC

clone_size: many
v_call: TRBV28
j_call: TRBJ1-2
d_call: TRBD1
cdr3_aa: CASTGTVYGYTF
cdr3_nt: TGTGCCAGCACCGGGACAGTCTATGGCTACACCTTC

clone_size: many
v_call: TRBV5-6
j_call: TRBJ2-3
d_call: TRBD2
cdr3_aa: CASSLRLAGGVSTDTQYF
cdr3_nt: TGTGCCAGCAGCCTTAGACTAGCGGGAGGAGTCTCCACAGATACGCAGTATTTT

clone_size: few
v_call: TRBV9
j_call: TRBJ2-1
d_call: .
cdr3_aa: CASSVVGSSYNEQFF
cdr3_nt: TGTGCCAGCAGCGTAGTGGGAAGCTCCTACAATGAGCAGTTCTTC

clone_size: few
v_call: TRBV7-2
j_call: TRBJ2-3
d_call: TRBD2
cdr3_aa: CASSSWTSGRGLTDTQYF
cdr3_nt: TGTGCCAGCAGCTCCTGGACTAGCGGGAGGGGACTCACAGATACGCAGTATTTT

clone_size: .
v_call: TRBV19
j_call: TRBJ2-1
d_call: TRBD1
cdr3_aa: CASSPYPTGNSYNEQFF
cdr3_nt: TGTGCCAGTAGTCCCTACCCGACAGGGAACTCCTACAATGAGCAGTTCTTC

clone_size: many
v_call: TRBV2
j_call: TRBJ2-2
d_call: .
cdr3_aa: CASSESPGGAGELFF
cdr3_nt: TGTGCCAGCAGTGAAAGCCCAGGTGGAGCCGGGGAGCTGTTTTTT

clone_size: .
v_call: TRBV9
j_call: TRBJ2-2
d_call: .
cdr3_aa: CASSVEGWGTGELFF
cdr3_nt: TGTGCCAGCAGCGTAGAGGGGTGGGGCACCGGGGAGCTGTTTTTT

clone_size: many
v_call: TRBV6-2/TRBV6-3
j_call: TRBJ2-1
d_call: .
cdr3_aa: CASSYAGLAPYNEQFF
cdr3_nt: TGTGCCAGCAGTTACGCCGGGCTAGCCCCTTACAATGAGCAGTTCTTC

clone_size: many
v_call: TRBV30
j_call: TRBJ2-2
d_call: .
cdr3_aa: CGGRNTGELFF
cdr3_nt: TGTGGGGGCAGGAACACCGGGGAGCTGTTTTTT

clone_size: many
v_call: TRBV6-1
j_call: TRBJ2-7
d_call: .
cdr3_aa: CASRPRGILAYEQYF
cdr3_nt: TGTGCCAGCAGGCCCAGGGGGATACTAGCATACGAGCAGTACTTC

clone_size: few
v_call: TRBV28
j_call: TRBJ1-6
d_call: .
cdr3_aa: CASQSPGLGSYNSPLHF
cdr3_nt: TGTGCCAGCCAGAGTCCAGGGTTGGGCTCCTATAATTCACCCCTCCACTTT

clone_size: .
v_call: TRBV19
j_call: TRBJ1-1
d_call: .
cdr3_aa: CATGTGGPEAFF
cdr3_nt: TGTGCCACCGGAACTGGGGGCCCTGAAGCTTTCTTT

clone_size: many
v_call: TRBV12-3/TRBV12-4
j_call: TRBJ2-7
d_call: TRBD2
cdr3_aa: CASSPGGTSGSYEQYF
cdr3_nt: TGTGCCAGCAGCCCCGGAGGGACTAGCGGTTCCTACGAGCAGTACTTC

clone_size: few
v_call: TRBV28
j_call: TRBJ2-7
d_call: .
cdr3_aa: CATLEVYEQYF
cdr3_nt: TGTGCCACCCTTGAGGTCTACGAGCAGTACTTC

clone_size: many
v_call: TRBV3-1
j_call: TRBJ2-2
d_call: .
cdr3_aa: CASSQGLANTGELFF
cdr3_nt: TGTGCCAGCAGCCAAGGACTAGCGAACACCGGGGAGCTGTTTTTT

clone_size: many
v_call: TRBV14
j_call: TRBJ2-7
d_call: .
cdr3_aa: CASSQYLGDYEQYF
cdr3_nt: TGTGCCAGCAGCCAATACCTAGGGGACTACGAGCAGTACTTC

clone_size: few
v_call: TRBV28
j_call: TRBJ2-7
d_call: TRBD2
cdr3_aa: CASTPGTRGYEQYF
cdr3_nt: TGTGCCAGCACTCCCGGGACTAGAGGCTACGAGCAGTACTTC

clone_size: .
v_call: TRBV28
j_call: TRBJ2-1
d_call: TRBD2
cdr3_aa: CASSLAASGSNEQFF
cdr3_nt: TGTGCCAGCAGTTTAGCGGCTAGCGGGAGTAATGAGCAGTTCTTC

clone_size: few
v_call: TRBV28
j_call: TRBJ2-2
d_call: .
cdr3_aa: CASSFIRGNTGELFF
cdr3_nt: TGTGCCAGCAGTTTCATCAGGGGGAACACCGGGGAGCTGTTTTTT

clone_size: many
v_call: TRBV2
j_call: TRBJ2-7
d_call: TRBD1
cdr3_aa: CASSQVQGAYEQYF
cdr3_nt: TGTGCCAGCAGCCAGGTACAGGGGGCCTACGAGCAGTACTTC

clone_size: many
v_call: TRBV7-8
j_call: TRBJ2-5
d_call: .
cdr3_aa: CASSFGREAETQYF
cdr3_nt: TGTGCCAGCAGCTTCGGAAGGGAGGCAGAGACCCAGTACTTC

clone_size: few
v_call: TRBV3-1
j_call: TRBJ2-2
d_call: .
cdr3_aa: CASSQVPPGELFF
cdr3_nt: TGTGCCAGCAGCCAAGTACCGCCCGGGGAGCTGTTTTTT

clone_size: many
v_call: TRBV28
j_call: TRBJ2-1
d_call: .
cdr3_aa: CASSSGRTYNEQFF
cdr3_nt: TGTGCCAGCAGCTCGGGACGAACATACAATGAGCAGTTCTTC